These T cell receptor beta chains were read from a single sample in a study of cytotoxic CD8 clonotypes in ibrutinib-treated CLL. Sequenced by immunoSEQ multiplex PCR; TCRdb stores in-frame clones only, minus some. The table records around 25,000 clones, approximately 68% of them present only once. The source material was PBMCs, sampled after 24 months of ibrutinib treatment. The receptors shown here come from a human donor with chronic lymphocytic leukemia. Both conserved end residues are part of each CDR3. Fields, in order: J gene, V gene, clone size, CDR3 length, D gene, CDR3 protein. A D gene is named only where the DNA matches it firmly. Not every row has a clone size; where given, it reads once, few, many or a size class.

j_gene: TRBJ2-5
v_gene: TRBV5-5
abundance: -
len: 14
d_gene: TRBD1
CDR3aa: CASSPTGGKETQYF

j_gene: TRBJ1-5
v_gene: TRBV2
abundance: -
len: 17
d_gene: -
CDR3aa: CASSEAQTGIGNQPQHF

j_gene: TRBJ2-2
v_gene: TRBV11-3
abundance: -
len: 15
d_gene: TRBD1
CDR3aa: CASSARTGGTGELFF

j_gene: TRBJ2-1
v_gene: TRBV5-6
abundance: -
len: 14
d_gene: TRBD1
CDR3aa: CASSLGQGVNEQFF

j_gene: TRBJ1-1
v_gene: TRBV11-2
abundance: -
len: 15
d_gene: -
CDR3aa: CASSPPGTFNTEAFF

j_gene: TRBJ1-2
v_gene: TRBV5-6
abundance: medium-sized
len: 12
d_gene: -
CDR3aa: CASSLSAVSGTF

j_gene: TRBJ2-7
v_gene: TRBV28
abundance: -
len: 15
d_gene: TRBD1
CDR3aa: CASSLAGTGSYEQYF

j_gene: TRBJ2-5
v_gene: TRBV5-5
abundance: -
len: 13
d_gene: -
CDR3aa: CASSSPLQETQYF

j_gene: TRBJ2-3
v_gene: TRBV9
abundance: -
len: 15
d_gene: -
CDR3aa: CASSPLFAITDTQYF

j_gene: TRBJ2-7
v_gene: TRBV9
abundance: -
len: 15
d_gene: -
CDR3aa: CASSLDPTEDYEQYF